These T cell receptor beta chains were read from a single sample in a study of T cell clones after liver transplantation. Generated by immunoSEQ multiplex PCR, the TCRdb table keeps only in-frame clones and is missing some. The sample holds tens of thousands of clones, roughly 84% seen once. The sequences come from CD4+ T cells from blood, collected less than 50 months after liver transplant. The receptor set was obtained from a human patient who received a liver transplant. The T cells may come from the graft donor. Both conserved end residues are part of each CDR3. Each record gives: clone size, D gene, V gene, J gene, CDR3 protein, CDR3 DNA. D genes are given only for firm matches. Size values are once, few and many counts, or a class for expanded clones, and some rows have none.

abundance: .
d_gene: .
v_gene: TRBV7-2
j_gene: TRBJ1-1
CDR3aa: CASSPLTTEAFF
CDR3nt: TGTGCCAGCAGCCCACTGACAACTGAAGCTTTCTTT

abundance: .
d_gene: .
v_gene: TRBV10-3
j_gene: TRBJ1-6
CDR3aa: CAISESRQGTNSPLHF
CDR3nt: TGTGCCATCAGTGAGTCCCGGCAGGGCACTAATTCACCCCTCCACTTT

abundance: .
d_gene: .
v_gene: TRBV18
j_gene: TRBJ1-5
CDR3aa: CASSPSGRRGPQHF
CDR3nt: TGTGCCAGCTCACCATCCGGGAGGAGAGGGCCCCAGCATTTT

abundance: .
d_gene: TRBD2
v_gene: TRBV5-5
j_gene: TRBJ2-1
CDR3aa: CASSSQLAGGPHEQFF
CDR3nt: TGTGCCAGCAGCTCCCAACTAGCGGGGGGGCCCCATGAGCAGTTCTTC

abundance: .
d_gene: .
v_gene: TRBV7-2
j_gene: TRBJ2-5
CDR3aa: CASSSLLGGTQYF
CDR3nt: TGTGCCAGCAGCAGCTTATTAGGGGGGACCCAGTACTTC

abundance: .
d_gene: TRBD1
v_gene: TRBV18
j_gene: TRBJ1-1
CDR3aa: CASSPGTGDTEAFF
CDR3nt: TGTGCCAGCTCACCCGGGACAGGGGACACTGAAGCTTTCTTT

abundance: .
d_gene: .
v_gene: TRBV5-6
j_gene: TRBJ1-6
CDR3aa: CASSRGVGYNSPLHF
CDR3nt: TGTGCCAGCAGCAGGGGAGTGGGGTATAATTCACCCCTCCACTTT

abundance: few
d_gene: .
v_gene: TRBV27
j_gene: TRBJ1-2
CDR3aa: CASSLSVNTVYGYTF
CDR3nt: TGTGCCAGCAGTTTATCGGTAAATACCGTCTATGGCTACACCTTC

abundance: once
d_gene: .
v_gene: TRBV6-5
j_gene: TRBJ1-2
CDR3aa: CASSREQTSGYTF
CDR3nt: TGTGCCAGCAGCCGCGAACAGACAAGTGGCTACACCTTC

abundance: .
d_gene: .
v_gene: TRBV6-5
j_gene: TRBJ1-1
CDR3aa: CASSLTRDTEAFF
CDR3nt: TGTGCCAGCAGCTTAACTCGGGACACTGAAGCTTTCTTT

abundance: .
d_gene: .
v_gene: TRBV10-3
j_gene: TRBJ2-1
CDR3aa: CAIRASEGHSNNEQFF
CDR3nt: TGTGCCATCAGGGCCTCTGAAGGACACTCCAACAATGAGCAGTTCTTC

abundance: .
d_gene: .
v_gene: TRBV29-1
j_gene: TRBJ1-1
CDR3aa: CSVRVFTEAFF
CDR3nt: TGCAGCGTTCGGGTTTTCACTGAAGCTTTCTTT

abundance: .
d_gene: TRBD1
v_gene: TRBV4-3
j_gene: TRBJ2-7
CDR3aa: CASSQELYGTGMRSYEQYF
CDR3nt: TGCGCCAGCAGCCAAGAACTCTACGGGACAGGGATGCGATCCTACGAGCAGTACTTC

abundance: .
d_gene: .
v_gene: TRBV18
j_gene: TRBJ2-5
CDR3aa: CASSPGQKETQYF
CDR3nt: TGTGCCAGCTCACCAGGACAGAAAGAGACCCAGTACTTC

abundance: .
d_gene: .
v_gene: TRBV6-5
j_gene: TRBJ1-1
CDR3aa: CASSYRALAFF
CDR3nt: TGTGCCAGCAGTTACAGGGCCCTGGCTTTCTTT

abundance: .
d_gene: TRBD1
v_gene: TRBV28
j_gene: TRBJ2-3
CDR3aa: CASPKTGTGSTDTQYF
CDR3nt: TGTGCCAGCCCCAAAACCGGGACAGGGAGCACAGATACGCAGTATTTT

abundance: .
d_gene: .
v_gene: TRBV6-4
j_gene: TRBJ2-1
CDR3aa: CASSVMGGALYEQFF
CDR3nt: TGTGCCAGCAGTGTCATGGGGGGCGCGCTCTATGAGCAGTTCTTC

abundance: .
d_gene: .
v_gene: TRBV4-1
j_gene: TRBJ2-7
CDR3aa: CASSQTTGQNYEQYF
CDR3nt: TGCGCCAGCAGCCAAACGACAGGTCAGAACTACGAGCAGTACTTC

abundance: few
d_gene: TRBD1
v_gene: TRBV19
j_gene: TRBJ2-2
CDR3aa: CASTPGQAYTGELFF
CDR3nt: TGTGCCAGTACCCCGGGACAGGCGTACACCGGGGAGCTGTTTTTT

abundance: .
d_gene: .
v_gene: TRBV1
j_gene: TRBJ2-6
CDR3aa: CTSSQDPGTGTSGANVLTF
CDR3nt: TGCACCAGCAGCCAAGACCCCGGGACAGGGACTTCTGGGGCCAACGTCCTGACTTTC

abundance: few
d_gene: .
v_gene: TRBV18
j_gene: TRBJ2-2
CDR3aa: CASSPQNTGELFF
CDR3nt: TGTGCCAGCTCACCGCAAAACACCGGGGAGCTGTTTTTT

abundance: .
d_gene: TRBD2
v_gene: TRBV6-5
j_gene: TRBJ2-7
CDR3aa: CASSYRASGYEQYF
CDR3nt: TGTGCCAGCAGTTACCGCGCTAGCGGCTACGAGCAGTACTTC

abundance: .
d_gene: .
v_gene: TRBV28
j_gene: TRBJ1-3
CDR3aa: CASSSASSSGNTIYF
CDR3nt: TGTGCCAGCAGTTCAGCGTCGAGCTCTGGAAACACCATATATTTT

abundance: .
d_gene: .
v_gene: TRBV5-1
j_gene: TRBJ2-7
CDR3aa: CASTRGGAYEQYF
CDR3nt: TGCGCCAGCACCCGAGGAGGAGCCTACGAGCAGTACTTC

abundance: once
d_gene: .
v_gene: TRBV21-1
j_gene: TRBJ1-2
CDR3aa: CASSKGSGNYGYTF
CDR3nt: TGTGCCAGCAGCAAAGGAAGCGGTAACTATGGCTACACCTTC

abundance: .
d_gene: .
v_gene: TRBV11-2
j_gene: TRBJ1-2
CDR3aa: CASSLTSDGGYTF
CDR3nt: TGTGCCAGCAGCTTAACCTCGGATGGTGGCTACACCTTC

abundance: .
d_gene: TRBD2
v_gene: TRBV4-2
j_gene: TRBJ2-3
CDR3aa: CASSQDALRGNTDTQYF
CDR3nt: TGTGCCAGCAGCCAAGACGCGTTGCGGGGGAACACAGATACGCAGTATTTT

abundance: once
d_gene: .
v_gene: TRBV19
j_gene: TRBJ1-1
CDR3aa: CASSNQATTEAFF
CDR3nt: TGTGCCAGTAGTAACCAAGCTACTACTGAAGCTTTCTTT

abundance: .
d_gene: .
v_gene: TRBV28
j_gene: TRBJ2-2
CDR3aa: CVLPGGNTGELFF
CDR3nt: TGTGTTCTCCCCGGGGGAAACACCGGGGAGCTGTTTTTT

abundance: .
d_gene: TRBD2
v_gene: TRBV9
j_gene: TRBJ2-3
CDR3aa: CASSVGQGRLAGSGDTQYF
CDR3nt: TGTGCCAGCAGCGTCGGACAGGGTAGACTAGCGGGGAGTGGGGATACGCAGTATTTT

abundance: .
d_gene: .
v_gene: TRBV7-6
j_gene: TRBJ1-6
CDR3aa: CASSLTTGSSYNSPLHF
CDR3nt: TGTGCCAGCAGCCTCACGACGGGGAGCTCCTATAATTCACCCCTCCACTTT

abundance: .
d_gene: TRBD1
v_gene: TRBV6-5
j_gene: TRBJ2-2
CDR3aa: CASRGQGAGELFF
CDR3nt: TGTGCCAGCAGGGGACAGGGGGCCGGGGAGCTGTTTTTT

abundance: .
d_gene: .
v_gene: TRBV6-5
j_gene: TRBJ1-4
CDR3aa: CASSYSGSREEKLFF
CDR3nt: TGTGCCAGCAGTTACTCTGGCTCCAGGGAGGAAAAACTGTTTTTT

abundance: .
d_gene: .
v_gene: TRBV10-3
j_gene: TRBJ1-1
CDR3aa: CAISEASNTEAFF
CDR3nt: TGTGCCATCAGTGAGGCATCGAACACTGAAGCTTTCTTT

abundance: .
d_gene: .
v_gene: TRBV4-3
j_gene: TRBJ1-6
CDR3aa: CASSQGSQGKSPLHF
CDR3nt: TGCGCCAGCAGCCAAGGTTCACAGGGAAAATCACCCCTCCACTTT

abundance: .
d_gene: TRBD2
v_gene: TRBV11-1
j_gene: TRBJ2-2
CDR3aa: CASSFASGKGTGELFF
CDR3nt: TGTGCCAGCAGCTTCGCCAGCGGGAAGGGCACCGGGGAGCTGTTTTTT

abundance: once
d_gene: .
v_gene: TRBV5-3
j_gene: TRBJ2-5
CDR3aa: CARSFTGWETQYF
CDR3nt: TGTGCCAGAAGCTTTACAGGGTGGGAGACCCAGTACTTC